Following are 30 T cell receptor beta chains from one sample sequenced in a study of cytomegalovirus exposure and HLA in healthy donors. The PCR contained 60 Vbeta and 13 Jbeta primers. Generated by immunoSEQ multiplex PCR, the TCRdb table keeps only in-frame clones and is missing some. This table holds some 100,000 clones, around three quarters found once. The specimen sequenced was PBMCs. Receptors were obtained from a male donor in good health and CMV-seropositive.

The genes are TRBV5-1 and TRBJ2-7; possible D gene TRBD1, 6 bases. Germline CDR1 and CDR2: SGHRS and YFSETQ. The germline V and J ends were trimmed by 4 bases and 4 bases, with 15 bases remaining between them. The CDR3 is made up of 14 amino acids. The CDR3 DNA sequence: TGCGCCAGCAGCCCCCGCCCAGGGGATTACGAGCAGTACTTC. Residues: CASSPRPGDYEQYF.

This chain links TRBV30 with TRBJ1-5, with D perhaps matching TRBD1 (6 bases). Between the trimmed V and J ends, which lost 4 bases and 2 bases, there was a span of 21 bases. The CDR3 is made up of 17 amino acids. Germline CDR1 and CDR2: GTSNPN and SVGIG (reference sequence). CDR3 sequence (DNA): TGTGCCTGGACCCCGGGACCCCGAGGGGGTGGCAATCAGCCCCAGCATTTT. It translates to CAWTPGPRGGGNQPQHF.

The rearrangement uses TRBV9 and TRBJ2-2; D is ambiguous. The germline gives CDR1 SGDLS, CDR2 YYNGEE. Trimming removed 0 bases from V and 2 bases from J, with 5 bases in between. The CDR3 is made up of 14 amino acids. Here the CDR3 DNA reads TGTGCCAGCAGCGTAGTTACAAACACCGGGGAGCTGTTTTTT. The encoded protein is CASSVVTNTGELFF.

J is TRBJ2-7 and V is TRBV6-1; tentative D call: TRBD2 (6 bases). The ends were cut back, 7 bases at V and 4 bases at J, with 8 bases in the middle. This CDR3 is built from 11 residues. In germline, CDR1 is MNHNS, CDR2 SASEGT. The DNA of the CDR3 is TGTGCCAGCACGGAGGGTTACGAGCAGTACTTC. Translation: CASTEGYEQYF.

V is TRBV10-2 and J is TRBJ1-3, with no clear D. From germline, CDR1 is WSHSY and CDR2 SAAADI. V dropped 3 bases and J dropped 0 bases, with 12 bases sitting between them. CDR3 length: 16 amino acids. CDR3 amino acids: CASSEALVYSGNTIYF. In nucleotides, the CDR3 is TGCGCCAGCAGTGAAGCACTTGTCTACTCTGGAAACACCATATATTTT.

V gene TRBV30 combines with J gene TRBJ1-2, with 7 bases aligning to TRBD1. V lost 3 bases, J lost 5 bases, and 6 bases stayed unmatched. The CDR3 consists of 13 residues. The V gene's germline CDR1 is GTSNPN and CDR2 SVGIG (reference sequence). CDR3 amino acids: CAWSAGQSYGYTF. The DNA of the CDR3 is TGTGCCTGGAGCGCGGGACAGTCTTATGGCTACACCTTC. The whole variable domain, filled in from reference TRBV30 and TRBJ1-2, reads SQTIHQWPATLVQPVGSPLSLECTVEGTSNPNLYWYRQAAGRGLQLLFYSVGIGQISSEVPQNLSASRPQDRQFILSSKKLLLSDSGFYLCAWSAGQSYGYTFGSGTRLTVV.

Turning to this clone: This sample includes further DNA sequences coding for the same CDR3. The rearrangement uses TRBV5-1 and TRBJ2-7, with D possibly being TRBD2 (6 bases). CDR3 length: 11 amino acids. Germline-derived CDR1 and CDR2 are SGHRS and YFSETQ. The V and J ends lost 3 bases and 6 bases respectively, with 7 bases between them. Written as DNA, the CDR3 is TGCGCCAGCAGCTCCGGGAGCGAGCAGTACTTC. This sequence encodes CASSSGSEQYF.

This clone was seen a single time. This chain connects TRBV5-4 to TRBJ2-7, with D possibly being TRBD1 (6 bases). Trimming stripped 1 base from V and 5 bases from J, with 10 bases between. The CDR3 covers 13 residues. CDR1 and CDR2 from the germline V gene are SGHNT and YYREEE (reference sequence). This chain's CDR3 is CASSLSGDHEQYF. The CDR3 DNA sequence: TGTGCCAGCAGCTTGTCAGGGGACCACGAGCAGTACTTC.

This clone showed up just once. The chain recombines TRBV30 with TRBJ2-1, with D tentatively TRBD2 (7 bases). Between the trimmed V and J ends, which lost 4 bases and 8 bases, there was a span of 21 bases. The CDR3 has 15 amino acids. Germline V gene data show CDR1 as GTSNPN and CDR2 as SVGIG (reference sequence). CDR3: CAWTEGGGPRDEQFF. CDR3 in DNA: TGTGCCTGGACGGAGGGCGGGGGCCCAAGGGATGAGCAGTTCTTC.

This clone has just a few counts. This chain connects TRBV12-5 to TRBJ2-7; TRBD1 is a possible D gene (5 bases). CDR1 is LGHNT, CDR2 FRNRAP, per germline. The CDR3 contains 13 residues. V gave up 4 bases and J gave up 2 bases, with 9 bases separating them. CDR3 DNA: TGTGCTAGTGGTTGGGGCAAAGCCTACGAGCAGTACTTC. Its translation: CASGWGKAYEQYF.

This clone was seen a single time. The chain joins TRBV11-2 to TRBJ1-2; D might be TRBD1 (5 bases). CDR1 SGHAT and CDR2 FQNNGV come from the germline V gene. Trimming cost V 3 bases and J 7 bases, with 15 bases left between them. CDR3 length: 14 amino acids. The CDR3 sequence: CASSLDILDRGYTF. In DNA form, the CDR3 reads TGTGCCAGCAGCTTGGACATTCTAGACCGTGGCTACACCTTC.

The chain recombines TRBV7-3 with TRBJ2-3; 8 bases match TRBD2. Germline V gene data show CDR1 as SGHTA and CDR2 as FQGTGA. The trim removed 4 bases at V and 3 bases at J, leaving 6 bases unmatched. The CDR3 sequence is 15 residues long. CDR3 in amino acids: CASSSSGGLTDTQYF. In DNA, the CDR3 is TGTGCCAGCAGCTCCTCGGGGGGGCTGACAGATACGCAGTATTTT.

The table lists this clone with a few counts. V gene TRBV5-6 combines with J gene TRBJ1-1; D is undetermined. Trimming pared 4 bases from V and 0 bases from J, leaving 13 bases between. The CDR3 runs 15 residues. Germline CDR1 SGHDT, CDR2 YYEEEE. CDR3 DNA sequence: TGTGCCAGCAGCGTTCCAGGCAGGCTGAACACTGAAGCTTTCTTT. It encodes CASSVPGRLNTEAFF.

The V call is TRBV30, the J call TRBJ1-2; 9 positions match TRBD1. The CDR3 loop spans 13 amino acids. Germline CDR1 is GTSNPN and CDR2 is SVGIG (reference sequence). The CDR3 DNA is TGTGCAGCCCTGCGGGACAGGGACTATGGCTACACCTTC. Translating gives CAALRDRDYGYTF.

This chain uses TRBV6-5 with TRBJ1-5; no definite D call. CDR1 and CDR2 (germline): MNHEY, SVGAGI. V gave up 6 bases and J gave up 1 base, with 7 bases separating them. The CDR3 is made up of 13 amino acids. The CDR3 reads CASSKRSNQPQHF. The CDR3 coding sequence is TGTGCCAGCAGCAAACGGAGCAATCAGCCCCAGCATTTT.

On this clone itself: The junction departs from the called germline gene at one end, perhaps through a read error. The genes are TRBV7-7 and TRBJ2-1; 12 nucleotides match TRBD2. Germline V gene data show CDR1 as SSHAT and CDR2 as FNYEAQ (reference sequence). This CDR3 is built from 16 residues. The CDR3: CASSRTSGVSYNEQFF. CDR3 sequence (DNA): TGTGCTAGCAGCAGGACTAGCGGGGTCTCCTACAATGAGCAGTTCTTC.

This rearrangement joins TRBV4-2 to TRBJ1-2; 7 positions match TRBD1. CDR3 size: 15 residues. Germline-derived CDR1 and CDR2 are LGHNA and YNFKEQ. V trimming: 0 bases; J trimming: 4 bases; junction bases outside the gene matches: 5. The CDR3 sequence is CASSQDEGAAYGYTF. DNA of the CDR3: TGTGCCAGCAGCCAAGATGAGGGGGCCGCCTATGGCTACACCTTC.

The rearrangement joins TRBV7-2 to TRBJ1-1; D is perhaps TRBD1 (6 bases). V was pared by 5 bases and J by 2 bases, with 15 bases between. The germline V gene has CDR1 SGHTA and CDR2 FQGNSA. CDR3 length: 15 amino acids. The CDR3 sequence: CASSPLQGRNTEAFF. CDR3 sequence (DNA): TGTGCCAGCAGCCCGTTACAGGGTCGTAACACTGAAGCTTTCTTT.

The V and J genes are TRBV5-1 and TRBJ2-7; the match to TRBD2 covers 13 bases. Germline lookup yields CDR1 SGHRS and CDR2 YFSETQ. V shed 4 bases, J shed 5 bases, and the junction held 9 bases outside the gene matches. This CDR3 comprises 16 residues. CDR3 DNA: TGCGCCAGCAGCCCGCGACTAGCGGGGGGATCAAACGAGCAGTACTTC. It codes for CASSPRLAGGSNEQYF.

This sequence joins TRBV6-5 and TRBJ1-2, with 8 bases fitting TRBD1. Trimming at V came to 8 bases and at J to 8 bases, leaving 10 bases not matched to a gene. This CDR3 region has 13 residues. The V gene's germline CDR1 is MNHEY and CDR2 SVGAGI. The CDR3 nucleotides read TGTGCCAGCTTCCGGGACAGGTTTTCAGGCTACACCTTC. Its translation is CASFRDRFSGYTF.

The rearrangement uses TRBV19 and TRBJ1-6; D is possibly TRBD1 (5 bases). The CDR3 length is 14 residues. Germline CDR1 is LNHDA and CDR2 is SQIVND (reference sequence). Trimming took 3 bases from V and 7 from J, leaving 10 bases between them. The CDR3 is CASSIPTENSPLHF. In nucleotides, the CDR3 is TGTGCCAGTAGTATCCCGACAGAAAATTCACCCCTCCACTTT.

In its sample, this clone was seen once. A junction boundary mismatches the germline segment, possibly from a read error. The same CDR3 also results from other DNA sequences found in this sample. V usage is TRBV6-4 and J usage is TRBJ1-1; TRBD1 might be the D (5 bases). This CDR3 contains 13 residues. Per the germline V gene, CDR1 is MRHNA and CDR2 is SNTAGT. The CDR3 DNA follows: TGCGCCAGCAGGCGGGACCAGACCTCGGAAGCTTTCTTT. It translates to CASRRDQTSEAFF.

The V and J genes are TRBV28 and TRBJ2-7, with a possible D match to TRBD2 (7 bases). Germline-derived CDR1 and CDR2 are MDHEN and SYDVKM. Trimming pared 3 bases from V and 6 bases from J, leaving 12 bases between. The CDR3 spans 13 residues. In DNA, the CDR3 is TGTGCCAGCAGTTTTAGGGGGGGCTCCGAGCAGTACTTC. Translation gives CASSFRGGSEQYF. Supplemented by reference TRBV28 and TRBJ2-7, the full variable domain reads DVKVTQSSRYLVKRTGEKVFLECVQDMDHENMFWYRQDPGLGLRLIYFSYDVKMKEKGDIPEGYSVSREKKERFSLILESASTNQTSMYLCASSFRGGSEQYFGPGTRLTVT.

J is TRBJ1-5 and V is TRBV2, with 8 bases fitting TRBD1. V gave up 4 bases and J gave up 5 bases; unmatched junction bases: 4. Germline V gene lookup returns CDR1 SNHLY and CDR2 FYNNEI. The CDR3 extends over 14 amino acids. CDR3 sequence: CASSGTGKYQPQHF. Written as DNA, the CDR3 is TGTGCCAGCAGTGGGACAGGGAAGTATCAGCCCCAGCATTTT.

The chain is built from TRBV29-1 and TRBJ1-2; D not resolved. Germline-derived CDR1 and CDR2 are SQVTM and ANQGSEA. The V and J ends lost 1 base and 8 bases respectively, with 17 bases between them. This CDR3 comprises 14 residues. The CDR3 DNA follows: TGCAGCGTTGAAGGGATTAAGTCCCGGGAGGGCTACACCTTC. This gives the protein CSVEGIKSREGYTF.

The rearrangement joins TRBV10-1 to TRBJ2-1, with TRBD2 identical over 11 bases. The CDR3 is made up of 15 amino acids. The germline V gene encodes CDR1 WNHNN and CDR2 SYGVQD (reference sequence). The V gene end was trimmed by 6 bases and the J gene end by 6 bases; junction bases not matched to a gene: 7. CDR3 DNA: TGCGCCAGCAGCCTTAGCGGGGGGGCGGGCAATGAGCAGTTCTTC. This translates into CASSLSGGAGNEQFF.

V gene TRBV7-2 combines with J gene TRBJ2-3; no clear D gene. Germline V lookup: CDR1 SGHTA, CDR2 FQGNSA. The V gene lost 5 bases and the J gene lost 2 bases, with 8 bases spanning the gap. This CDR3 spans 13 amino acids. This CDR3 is CASSDEVTDTQYF. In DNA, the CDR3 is TGTGCCAGCAGCGACGAGGTCACAGATACGCAGTATTTT.

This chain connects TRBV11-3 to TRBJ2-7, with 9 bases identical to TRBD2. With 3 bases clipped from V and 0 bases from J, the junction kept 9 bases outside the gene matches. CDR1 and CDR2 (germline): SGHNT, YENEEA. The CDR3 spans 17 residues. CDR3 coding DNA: TGTGCCAGCAGCTTGGGAAGTAGCGGGGGCTACTCCTACGAGCAGTACTTC. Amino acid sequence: CASSLGSSGGYSYEQYF.

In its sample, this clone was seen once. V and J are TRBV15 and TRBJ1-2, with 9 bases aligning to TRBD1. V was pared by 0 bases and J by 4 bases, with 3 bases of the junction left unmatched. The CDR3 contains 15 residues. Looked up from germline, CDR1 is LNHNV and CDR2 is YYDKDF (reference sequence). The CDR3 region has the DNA TGTGCCACCAGCAGAGAGCTGGGACAGGGCTATGGCTACACCTTC. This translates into CATSRELGQGYGYTF.

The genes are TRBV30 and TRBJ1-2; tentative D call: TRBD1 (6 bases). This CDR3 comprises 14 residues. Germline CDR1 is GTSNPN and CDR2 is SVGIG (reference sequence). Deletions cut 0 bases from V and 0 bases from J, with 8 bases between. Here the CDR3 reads CAWSVSGANYGYTF. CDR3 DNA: TGTGCCTGGAGTGTATCAGGGGCTAACTATGGCTACACCTTC. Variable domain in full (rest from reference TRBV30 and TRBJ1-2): SQTIHQWPATLVQPVGSPLSLECTVEGTSNPNLYWYRQAAGRGLQLLFYSVGIGQISSEVPQNLSASRPQDRQFILSSKKLLLSDSGFYLCAWSVSGANYGYTFGSGTRLTVV.